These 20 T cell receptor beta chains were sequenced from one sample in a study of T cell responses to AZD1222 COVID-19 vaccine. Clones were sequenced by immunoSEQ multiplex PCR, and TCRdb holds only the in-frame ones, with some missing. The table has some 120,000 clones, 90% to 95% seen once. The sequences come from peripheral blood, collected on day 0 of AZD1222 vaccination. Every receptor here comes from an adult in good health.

The CDR3 is CASSSGMGQAYNSPLHF. The CDR3 DNA is TGTGCCAGCAGCTCGGGGATGGGACAGGCCTATAATTCACCCCTCCACTTT. V usage is TRBV7-9 and J usage is TRBJ1-6, with 8 bases identical to TRBD1. The CDR3 runs 17 residues. The ends lost 4 bases at V and 2 bases at J; junction bases unmatched: 7. Germline V gene data show CDR1 as SEHNR and CDR2 as FQNEAQ (reference sequence).

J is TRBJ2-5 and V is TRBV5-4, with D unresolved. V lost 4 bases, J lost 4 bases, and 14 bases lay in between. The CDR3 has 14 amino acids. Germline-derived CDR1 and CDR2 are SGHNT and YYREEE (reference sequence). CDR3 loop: CASSLSRWVETQYF. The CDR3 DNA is TGTGCCAGCAGCCTGTCACGATGGGTAGAGACCCAGTACTTC. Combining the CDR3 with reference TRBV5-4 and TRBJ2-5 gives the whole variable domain ETGVTQSPTHLIKTRGQQVTLRCSSQSGHNTVSWYQQALGQGPQFIFQYYREEENGRGNFPPRFSGLQFPNYSSELNVNALELDDSALYLCASSLSRWVETQYFGPGTRLLVL.

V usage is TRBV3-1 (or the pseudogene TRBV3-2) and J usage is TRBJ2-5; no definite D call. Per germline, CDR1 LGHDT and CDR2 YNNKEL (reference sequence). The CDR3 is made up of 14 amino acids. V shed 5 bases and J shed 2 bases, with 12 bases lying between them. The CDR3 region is CASSTKGRQETQYF. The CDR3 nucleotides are TGTGCCAGCAGCACGAAGGGTCGGCAAGAGACCCAGTACTTC.

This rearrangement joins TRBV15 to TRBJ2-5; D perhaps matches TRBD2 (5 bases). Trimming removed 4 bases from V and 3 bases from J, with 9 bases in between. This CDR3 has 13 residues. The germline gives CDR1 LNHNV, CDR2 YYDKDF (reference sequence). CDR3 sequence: CATSKSGKETQYF. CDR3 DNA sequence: TGTGCCACCAGCAAAAGCGGAAAAGAGACCCAGTACTTC.

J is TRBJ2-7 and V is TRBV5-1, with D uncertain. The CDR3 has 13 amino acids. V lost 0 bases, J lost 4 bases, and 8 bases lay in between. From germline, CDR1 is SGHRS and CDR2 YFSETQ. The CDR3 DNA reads TGCGCCAGCAGCTTGGGGGAAGGGTACGAGCAGTACTTC. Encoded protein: CASSLGEGYEQYF.

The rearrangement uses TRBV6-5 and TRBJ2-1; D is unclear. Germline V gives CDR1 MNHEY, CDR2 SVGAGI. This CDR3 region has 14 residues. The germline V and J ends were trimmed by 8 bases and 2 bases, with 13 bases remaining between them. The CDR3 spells CASRRPGPYNEQFF. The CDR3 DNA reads TGTGCCAGCCGAAGGCCCGGTCCCTACAATGAGCAGTTCTTC.

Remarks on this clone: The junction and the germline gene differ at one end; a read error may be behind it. CDR3 nucleotides: TGCAGTGCTAGAGATTCGCTAGCCCAGAACTTC. Protein product: CSARDSLAQNF. The rearrangement joins TRBV20-1 to TRBJ2-5; TRBD2 might be the D (5 bases). This CDR3 has 11 residues. CDR1 and CDR2 from the germline V gene are DFQATT and SNEGSKA (reference sequence).

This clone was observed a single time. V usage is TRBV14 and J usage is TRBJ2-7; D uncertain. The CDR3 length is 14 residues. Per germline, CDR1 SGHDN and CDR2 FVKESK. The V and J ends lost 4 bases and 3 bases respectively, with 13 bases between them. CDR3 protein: CASSLGVGNYEQYF. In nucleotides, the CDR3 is TGTGCCAGCAGCCTCGGAGTAGGGAACTACGAGCAGTACTTC.

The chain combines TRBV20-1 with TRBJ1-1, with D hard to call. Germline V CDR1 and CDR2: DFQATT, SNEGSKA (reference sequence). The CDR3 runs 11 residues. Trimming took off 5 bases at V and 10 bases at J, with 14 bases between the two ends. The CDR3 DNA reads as TGCAGTGCTTACCCGGGCGACCGAGCTTTCTTT. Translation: CSAYPGDRAFF.

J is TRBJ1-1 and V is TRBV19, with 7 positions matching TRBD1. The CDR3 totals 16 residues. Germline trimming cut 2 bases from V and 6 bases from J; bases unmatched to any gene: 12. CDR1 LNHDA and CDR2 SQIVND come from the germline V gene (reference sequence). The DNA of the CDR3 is TGTGCCAGTAGTATACCCCGACAGGGAGGAATCGCTGAAGCTTTCTTT. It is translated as CASSIPRQGGIAEAFF.

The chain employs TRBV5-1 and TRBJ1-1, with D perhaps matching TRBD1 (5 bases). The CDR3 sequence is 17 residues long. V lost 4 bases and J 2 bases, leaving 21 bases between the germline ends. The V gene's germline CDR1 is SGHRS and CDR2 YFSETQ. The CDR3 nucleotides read TGCGCCAGCAGCATGGTGGAGTATAGGACATTTAACACTGAAGCTTTCTTT. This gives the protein CASSMVEYRTFNTEAFF.

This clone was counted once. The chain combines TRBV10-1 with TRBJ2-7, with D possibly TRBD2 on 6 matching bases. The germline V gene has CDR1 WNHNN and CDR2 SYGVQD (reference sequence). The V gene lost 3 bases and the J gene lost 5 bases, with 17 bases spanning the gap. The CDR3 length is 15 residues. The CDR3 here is CASSESGRLPNEQYF. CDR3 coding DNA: TGCGCCAGCAGTGAAAGCGGGCGGCTCCCTAACGAGCAGTACTTC.

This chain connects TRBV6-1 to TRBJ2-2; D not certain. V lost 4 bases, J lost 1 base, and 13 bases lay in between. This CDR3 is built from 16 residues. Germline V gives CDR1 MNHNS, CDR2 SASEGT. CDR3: CASSGAMAVNTGELFF. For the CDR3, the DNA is TGTGCCAGCAGTGGGGCAATGGCGGTGAACACCGGGGAGCTGTTTTTT.

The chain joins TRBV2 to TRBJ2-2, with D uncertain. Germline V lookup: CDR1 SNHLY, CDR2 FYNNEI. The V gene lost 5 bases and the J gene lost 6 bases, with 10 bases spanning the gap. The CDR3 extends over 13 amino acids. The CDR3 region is CASSKRAPGELFF. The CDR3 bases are TGTGCCAGCAGTAAACGGGCCCCCGGGGAGCTGTTTTTT.

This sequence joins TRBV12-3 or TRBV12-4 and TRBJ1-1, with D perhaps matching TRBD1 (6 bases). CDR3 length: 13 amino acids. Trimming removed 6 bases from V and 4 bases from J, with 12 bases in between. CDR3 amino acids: CASRRGGVTEAFF. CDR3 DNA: TGTGCCAGCAGGAGGGGGGGGGTCACTGAAGCTTTCTTT.

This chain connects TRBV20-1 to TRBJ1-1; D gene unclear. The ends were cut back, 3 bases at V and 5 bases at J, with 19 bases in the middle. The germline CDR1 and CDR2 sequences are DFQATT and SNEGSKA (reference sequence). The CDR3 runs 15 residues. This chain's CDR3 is CSASRSTQPETEAFF. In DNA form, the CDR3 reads TGCAGTGCTAGTCGATCTACGCAACCTGAGACTGAAGCTTTCTTT.

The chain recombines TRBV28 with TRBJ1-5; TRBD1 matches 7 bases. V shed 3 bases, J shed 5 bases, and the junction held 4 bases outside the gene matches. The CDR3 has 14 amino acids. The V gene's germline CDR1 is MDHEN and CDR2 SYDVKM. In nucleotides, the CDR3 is TGTGCCAGCAGTTTTGGACAGGATGATCAGCCCCAGCATTTT. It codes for CASSFGQDDQPQHF.

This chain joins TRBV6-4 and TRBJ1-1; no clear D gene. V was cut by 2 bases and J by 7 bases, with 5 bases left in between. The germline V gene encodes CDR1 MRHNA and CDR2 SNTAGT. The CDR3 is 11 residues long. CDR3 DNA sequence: TGTGCCAGCAGTGACCCCCTTGAAGCTTTCTTT. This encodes CASSDPLEAFF.

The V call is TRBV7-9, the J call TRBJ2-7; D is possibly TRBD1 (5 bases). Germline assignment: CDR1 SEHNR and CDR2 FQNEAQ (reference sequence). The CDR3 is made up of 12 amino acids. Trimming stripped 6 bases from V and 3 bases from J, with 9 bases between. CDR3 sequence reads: CASRYQGYEQYF. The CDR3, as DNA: TGTGCCAGCAGATACCAGGGCTACGAGCAGTACTTC. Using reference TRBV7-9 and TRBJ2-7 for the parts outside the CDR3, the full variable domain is DTGVSQNPRHKITKRGQNVTFRCDPISEHNRLYWYRQTLGQGPEFLTYFQNEAQLEKSRLLSDRFSAERPKGSFSTLEIQRTEQGDSAMYLCASRYQGYEQYFGPGTRLTVT.

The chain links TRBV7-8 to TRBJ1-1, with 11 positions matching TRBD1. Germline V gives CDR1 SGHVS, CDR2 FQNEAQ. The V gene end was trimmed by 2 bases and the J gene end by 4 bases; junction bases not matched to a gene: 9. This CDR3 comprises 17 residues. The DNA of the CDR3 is TGTGCCAGCAGCTTATTCCGGACAGGGGGCAAGGGCACTGAAGCTTTCTTT. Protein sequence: CASSLFRTGGKGTEAFF.